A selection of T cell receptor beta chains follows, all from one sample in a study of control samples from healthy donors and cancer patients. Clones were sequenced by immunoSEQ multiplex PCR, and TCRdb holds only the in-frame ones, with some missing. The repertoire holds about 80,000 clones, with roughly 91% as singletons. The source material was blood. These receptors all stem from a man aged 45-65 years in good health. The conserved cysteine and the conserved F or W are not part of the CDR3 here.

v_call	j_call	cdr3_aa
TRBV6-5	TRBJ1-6	ASSPGPGYSLH
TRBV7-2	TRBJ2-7	ASSLVSDYEQY
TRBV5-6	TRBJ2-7	ASAAPGEQY
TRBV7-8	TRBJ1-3	ASSPTSGNTIY
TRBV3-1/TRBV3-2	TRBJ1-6	ASRETGHNSPLH
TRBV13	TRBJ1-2	ASSRQGQTRGYT
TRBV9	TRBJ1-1	ASSSTPGTGYTEAF
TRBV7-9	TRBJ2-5	ASSWAVQETQY
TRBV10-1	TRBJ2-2	ASSRYRGQIVCTGELF
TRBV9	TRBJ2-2	ASSVVGFAGELF
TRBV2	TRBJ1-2	ASRSEGQESHGYT
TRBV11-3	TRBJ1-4	ASSSGVDEKLF
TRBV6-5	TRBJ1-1	ASSSLQNTEAF
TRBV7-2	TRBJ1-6	ASSWDRVSPLH
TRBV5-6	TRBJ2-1	ASSLGTSGGPSSYNEQF
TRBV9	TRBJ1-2	ASRSRTGLGYGYT
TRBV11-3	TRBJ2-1	ASSLARGGSEQF
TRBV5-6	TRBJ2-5	ASSLASVWGGEETQY
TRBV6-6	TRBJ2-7	ASLGNGPYEQY
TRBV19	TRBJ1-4	ASSPTGSSEKLF
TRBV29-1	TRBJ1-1	SVSGQGREAF
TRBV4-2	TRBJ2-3	ASSQERRGPDTQY
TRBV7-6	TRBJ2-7	ASSSSGTHSYEQY
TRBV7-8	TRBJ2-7	ASSSARGGYEQY
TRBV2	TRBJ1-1	ASTGLDRGPNRFMNTEAF
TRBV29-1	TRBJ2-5	SVKLAGGRLQETQY
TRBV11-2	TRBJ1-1	ASSSGVEAF
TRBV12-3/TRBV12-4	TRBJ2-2	ASSLAVGELF
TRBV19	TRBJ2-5	ASSSTSRETQY
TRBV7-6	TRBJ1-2	ASSPDRGPGYT
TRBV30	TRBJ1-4	AWSVSRVEKLF
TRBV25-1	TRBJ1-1	ASIRGRGQFTEAF
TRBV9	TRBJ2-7	ASSGGRDRVNEQY
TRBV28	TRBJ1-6	ASSSNAGLFNSPLH
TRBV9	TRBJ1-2	ASSPDEVHGYT